These T cell receptor beta chains were read from a single sample in a study of shared clonotypes between healthy human individuals. TCRdb's table, derived via immunoSEQ multiplex PCR, lists solely in-frame clones and lacks some. The table lists 2 million to 2.5 million clones, more than 85% of them singletons. The sequenced sample consisted of naive CD8+ T cells from PBMCs. These receptors were taken from a man between 18 and 29 years old in good health. Some clones in this sample may be carry-over from other donors' samples. Both conserved end residues are trimmed from each CDR3. Fields, in order: V gene, CDR3 protein.

v_gene: TRBV15; CDR3aa: ATSSRPAAGGPTDTQY
v_gene: TRBV28; CDR3aa: ASSLRELVYNEQF
v_gene: TRBV5-6; CDR3aa: ASSLGVAPLAGPYEQY
v_gene: TRBV30; CDR3aa: AGGSYYNEQF
v_gene: TRBV25-1; CDR3aa: ASSDPWGGNTIY
v_gene: TRBV30; CDR3aa: AWSAKRGQGNTIY
v_gene: TRBV4-2; CDR3aa: ASSQGLAGGSTDTQY
v_gene: TRBV11-3; CDR3aa: ASSRGEAYNEQF
v_gene: TRBV11-1; CDR3aa: ASSLPTGGYGYT
v_gene: TRBV14; CDR3aa: ASSPRDGETQY
v_gene: TRBV15; CDR3aa: ATRARGLNTEAF
v_gene: TRBV7-9; CDR3aa: AGYTGPNYGYT
v_gene: TRBV19; CDR3aa: ASSITAGPTEAF
v_gene: TRBV5-1; CDR3aa: ASSLGGAGALTDTQY
v_gene: TRBV5-4; CDR3aa: ASSRGGGELF
v_gene: TRBV9; CDR3aa: ASSVAGEADTQY
v_gene: TRBV4-2; CDR3aa: ASSPHVAGVDSTDTQY
v_gene: TRBV28; CDR3aa: ASSLGIGYEQY
v_gene: TRBV9; CDR3aa: ASSVDRNTIY
v_gene: TRBV2; CDR3aa: ASREPGPENTGELF
v_gene: TRBV21-1; CDR3aa: ASSPISPRAYEQY
v_gene: TRBV7-9; CDR3aa: ASSPSRAGSADEQF
v_gene: TRBV5-1; CDR3aa: ASSFQGIEAF
v_gene: TRBV27; CDR3aa: ASSLVDYEQY
v_gene: TRBV7-2; CDR3aa: ASSSRLAESPHTQY